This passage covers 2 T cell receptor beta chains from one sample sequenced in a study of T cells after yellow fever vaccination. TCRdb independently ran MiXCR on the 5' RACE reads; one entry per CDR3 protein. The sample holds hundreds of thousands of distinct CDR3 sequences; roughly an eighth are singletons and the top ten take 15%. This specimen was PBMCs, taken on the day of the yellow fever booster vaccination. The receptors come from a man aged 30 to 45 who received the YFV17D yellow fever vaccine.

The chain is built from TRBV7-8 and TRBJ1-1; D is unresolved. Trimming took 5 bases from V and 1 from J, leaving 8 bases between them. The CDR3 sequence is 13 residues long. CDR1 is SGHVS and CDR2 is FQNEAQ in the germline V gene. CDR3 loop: CASSDRWNTEAFF. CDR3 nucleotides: TGTGCCAGCAGCGACCGGTGGAACACTGAAGCTTTCTTT.

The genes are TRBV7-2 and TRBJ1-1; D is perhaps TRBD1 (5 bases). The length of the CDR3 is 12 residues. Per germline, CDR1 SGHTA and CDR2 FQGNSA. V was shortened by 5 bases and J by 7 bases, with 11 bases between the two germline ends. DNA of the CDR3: TGTGCCAGCAGCCGGGACGGATATGAAGCTTTCTTT. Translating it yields CASSRDGYEAFF.